These 22 T cell receptor beta chains came from one sample sequenced in a study of response to subunit inactivated influenza vaccine. TCRdb itself ran the RT-PCR reads through MiXCR, one entry per CDR3 protein. The sample lists some 190,000 distinct CDR3 sequences, approximately 15% seen once, with under 30% in the top ten. Specimen: CD8+ T cells sorted from PBMCs, collected less than 6 days after vaccination. These receptor sequences come from a man aged 45 to 65 who received an inactivated influenza vaccine.

V is TRBV6-5 and J is TRBJ1-4; tentatively, D is TRBD1 (6 bases). The CDR3 length is 15 residues. Germline assignment: CDR1 MNHEY and CDR2 SVGAGI. The ends were cut back, 2 bases at V and 8 bases at J, with 15 bases in the middle. As DNA, the CDR3 is TGTGCCAGCAGTTACGGGGGGGGCGGCGGAGAAAAACTGTTTTTT. Its translation: CASSYGGGGGEKLFF.

This clonotype has just a few counts. This chain connects TRBV6-8 to TRBJ1-2, with D possibly TRBD1 on 6 matching bases. This CDR3 has 14 residues. Trimming removed 4 bases from V and 3 bases from J, with 12 bases in between. Germline CDR1 and CDR2: MNHGY and SAAAGT. The CDR3 bases are TGTGCCAGCAGTTTCGGCCGACAGGACTATGGCTACACCTTC. Translated: CASSFGRQDYGYTF.

This clonotype was found a few times. The chain joins TRBV5-6 to TRBJ1-1, with 8 bases matching TRBD1. The CDR3 covers 13 residues. Trimming took 6 bases from V and 1 from J; bases not matched to a gene: 2. Germline CDR1 SGHDT, CDR2 YYEEEE. CDR3 in amino acids: CASKGQGNTEAFF. The CDR3 DNA is TGTGCCAGCAAAGGACAGGGGAACACTGAAGCTTTCTTT. The whole variable domain, filled in from reference TRBV5-6 and TRBJ1-1, reads DAGVTQSPTHLIKTRGQQVTLRCSPKSGHDTVSWYQQALGQGPQFIFQYYEEEERQRGNFPDRFSGHQFPNYSSELNVNALLLGDSALYLCASKGQGNTEAFFGQGTRLTVV.

A few counts support this clonotype. This sequence joins TRBV4-3 and TRBJ2-1, with 12 positions matching TRBD2. The CDR3 spans 18 residues. J lost 0 bases, V lost 0 bases, and 3 bases had no gene match. Germline values: CDR1 LGHNA, CDR2 YSLEER. The chain's CDR3 is CASSQDPGLAGSYNEQFF. The CDR3 DNA reads as TGCGCCAGCAGCCAAGATCCGGGACTAGCGGGCTCCTACAATGAGCAGTTCTTC.

This clonotype was seen more than once but under ten times. The chain joins TRBV4-1 to TRBJ2-3, with D hard to call. Germline V lookup: CDR1 MGHRA, CDR2 YSYEKL. The V and J ends lost 3 bases and 5 bases respectively, with 9 bases between them. The CDR3 is 13 amino acids. The CDR3 nucleotides read TGCGCCAGCAGCCAGGAGACATTAGATACGCAGTATTTT. It is translated as CASSQETLDTQYF.

V usage is TRBV9 and J usage is TRBJ1-2, with D possibly being TRBD1 (6 bases). Germline values: CDR1 SGDLS, CDR2 YYNGEE. V lost 0 bases, J lost 8 bases, and 20 bases lay in between. The CDR3 loop spans 16 amino acids. The CDR3: CASSVEARGLKEGYTF. CDR3 sequence (DNA): TGTGCCAGCAGCGTAGAAGCTCGGGGGCTGAAGGAGGGCTACACCTTC.

This chain joins TRBV2 and TRBJ2-7; D is ambiguous. The ends were cut back, 0 bases at V and 5 bases at J, with 11 bases in the middle. This CDR3 spans 14 amino acids. Germline lookup yields CDR1 SNHLY and CDR2 FYNNEI. In nucleotides, the CDR3 is TGTGCCAGCAGTGAAGCCGCAGTCCTGAACGAGCAGTACTTC. Amino acids: CASSEAAVLNEQYF.

The chain recombines TRBV6-2 or TRBV6-3 with TRBJ2-1, with D perhaps given as TRBD1 or TRBD2 (5 bases each). The V gene lost 6 bases and the J gene lost 9 bases, with 9 bases spanning the gap. The CDR3 has 11 amino acids. Per the germline V gene, CDR1 is MNHEY and CDR2 is SVGEGT. This CDR3 is CASSRDLEQFF. In nucleotides, the CDR3 is TGTGCCAGCAGCAGGGACCTTGAGCAGTTCTTC.

This clonotype was seen a handful of times. The chain links TRBV7-9 to TRBJ2-3, with 8 bases matching TRBD2. The V gene end was trimmed by 4 bases and the J gene end by 2 bases; junction bases not matched to a gene: 5. This CDR3 contains 15 residues. CDR1 and CDR2 (germline): SEHNR, FQNEAQ (reference sequence). The CDR3 DNA reads TGTGCCAGCAGCTCCCAGCGGGAGCCCACAGATACGCAGTATTTT. Translating it yields CASSSQREPTDTQYF. Filled out from reference TRBV7-9 and TRBJ2-3, the complete variable domain reads DTGVSQNPRHKITKRGQNVTFRCDPISEHNRLYWYRQTLGQGPEFLTYFQNEAQLEKSRLLSDRFSAERPKGSFSTLEIQRTEQGDSAMYLCASSSQREPTDTQYFGPGTRLTVL.

This clonotype was seen a few times. The V and J genes are TRBV7-9 and TRBJ1-6, with D uncertain. This CDR3 region has 15 residues. Germline CDR1 reads SEHNR; CDR2 reads FQNEAQ (reference sequence). V shed 5 bases and J shed 10 bases, with 18 bases lying between them. The CDR3 DNA sequence: TGTGCCAGCAGCGCGAAAAATGAAGGGTTATCACCCCTCCACTTT. This translates into CASSAKNEGLSPLHF.

The chain uses TRBV27 and TRBJ2-7; no reliable D call. The CDR3 is 14 amino acids. V was shortened by 2 bases and J by 0 bases, with 8 bases between the two germline ends. CDR1 and CDR2 (germline): MNHEY, SMNVEV (reference sequence). The CDR3 loop is CASSLKLTSYEQYF. CDR3 in DNA: TGTGCCAGCAGTTTAAAGCTGACCTCCTACGAGCAGTACTTC.

This clonotype turned up a few times. This sequence joins TRBV4-2 and TRBJ1-1; 7 positions agree with TRBD1. The CDR3 spans 16 residues. The ends lost 3 bases at V and 2 bases at J; junction bases unmatched: 9. Germline V gives CDR1 LGHNA, CDR2 YNFKEQ. The CDR3 protein is CASSQLPAGGNTEAFF. The CDR3, as DNA: TGTGCCAGCAGCCAGCTTCCGGCAGGGGGTAACACTGAAGCTTTCTTT.

In this sample, this clonotype turned up a few times. The chain recombines TRBV7-9 with TRBJ2-4, with TRBD1 identical over 10 bases. Trimming at V came to 5 bases and at J to 2 bases, leaving 9 bases not matched to a gene. The CDR3 loop spans 17 amino acids. Germline CDR1 and CDR2: SEHNR and FQNEAQ (reference sequence). The CDR3 here is CASSPQTGGLSKNIQYF. CDR3 DNA: TGTGCCAGCAGCCCCCAGACAGGGGGCTTGTCCAAAAACATTCAGTACTTC.

This clonotype has a handful of counts. The chain has TRBV28 and TRBJ2-3; unclear D gene. The V end was cut by 2 bases, the J end by 2 bases, with 8 bases between. The CDR3 consists of 14 residues. In germline, CDR1 is MDHEN, CDR2 SYDVKM. The CDR3 is CASSLSIPTDTQYF. The CDR3 nucleotides read TGTGCCAGCAGTTTAAGTATACCCACAGATACGCAGTATTTT.

This chain connects TRBV30 to TRBJ2-1, with TRBD2 identical over 7 bases. The V segment lost 0 bases and the J segment 5 bases; nucleotides outside the gene matches: 7. Germline V gene data show CDR1 as GTSNPN and CDR2 as SVGIG (reference sequence). The CDR3 loop spans 15 amino acids. CDR3 loop: CAWSVLTSLHNEQFF. The CDR3 DNA sequence: TGTGCCTGGAGTGTGTTGACTAGCCTGCACAATGAGCAGTTCTTC.

This clonotype was observed a handful of times. The chain joins TRBV10-3 to TRBJ2-2, with 7 bases that match TRBD1. Germline V lookup: CDR1 ENHRY, CDR2 SYGVKD. V was pared by 11 bases and J by 1 base, with 4 bases of the junction left unmatched. The CDR3 is made up of 13 amino acids. The CDR3 loop is CALGQMNTGELFF. CDR3 DNA sequence: TGTGCCTTGGGACAGATGAACACCGGGGAGCTGTTTTTT.

The rearrangement uses TRBV6-1 and TRBJ2-2; a weak D match, TRBD1 (5 bases). Germline V gives CDR1 MNHNS, CDR2 SASEGT. CDR3 length: 13 amino acids. The V and J ends lost 8 bases and 6 bases respectively, with 13 bases between them. For the CDR3, the DNA is TGTGCCAGCTTTCCAGGGTTCCCCGGGGAGCTGTTTTTT. This codes for CASFPGFPGELFF.

This clonotype turned up a few times. V and J are TRBV27 and TRBJ2-7, with D perhaps TRBD2 (5 bases). The germline V gene has CDR1 MNHEY and CDR2 SMNVEV (reference sequence). Between the trimmed V and J ends, which lost 3 bases and 6 bases, there was a span of 9 bases. The CDR3 runs to 12 residues. The CDR3 DNA sequence: TGTGCCAGCAGTTTTTCGGGGTCCGAGCAGTACTTC. It yields the protein CASSFSGSEQYF.

This clonotype was observed a handful of times. Here the CDR3 reads CASSSPHTGTETQYF. The CDR3 DNA follows: TGTGCCAGCAGCTCGCCACATACAGGGACAGAGACCCAGTACTTC. The chain carries TRBV11-2 and TRBJ2-5; a possible D gene is TRBD1 (6 bases). Germline CDR1 is SGHAT and CDR2 is FQNNGV. The CDR3 extends over 15 amino acids. The V and J ends lost 4 bases and 4 bases respectively, with 16 bases between them.

This chain uses TRBV5-8 with TRBJ1-1; D unresolved. The CDR3 contains 14 residues. Looked up from germline, CDR1 is SGHTS and CDR2 is YDEGEE. Trimming pared 2 bases from V and 0 bases from J, leaving 8 bases between. The CDR3: CASSFIAMNTEAFF. Written as DNA, the CDR3 is TGTGCCAGCAGCTTCATAGCTATGAACACTGAAGCTTTCTTT.

V and J are TRBV20-1 and TRBJ2-3; 9 bases align to TRBD2. Germline assignment: CDR1 DFQATT and CDR2 SNEGSKA (reference sequence). Trimming cost V 5 bases and J 3 bases; bases outside gene matches: 12. There are 16 residues in the CDR3. This CDR3 is CSAYNSVREGTDTQYF. DNA for the CDR3: TGCAGTGCTTACAACTCCGTGCGGGAGGGGACAGATACGCAGTATTTT.

This clonotype was counted between two and nine times. The chain carries TRBV6-4 and TRBJ1-1; perhaps TRBD1 as D (5 bases). This CDR3 has 12 amino acids. Trimming removed 5 bases from V and 8 bases from J, with 12 bases in between. Germline lookup yields CDR1 MRHNA and CDR2 SNTAGT. In DNA, the CDR3 is TGTGCCAGCAGTCCAGGACGGGGGGAAGCTTTCTTT. This translates into CASSPGRGEAFF.